The text below deals with one T cell receptor (beta chain). Other DNA sequences in the sample encode the same CDR3. Profiled with immunoSEQ multiplex PCR; TCRdb holds only in-frame clones, not every one. The sample has tens of thousands of clones; roughly 88% are singletons. This specimen belongs to a study of OX40 agonist ivuxolimab in advanced cancers. Study in general: Patients received the agonistic anti-OX40 (CD134) antibody ivuxolimab. Every 2 weeks, patients got intravenous ivuxolimab at one of six dose levels (0.01-10 mg/kg).

At baseline, cycle 4 day 1, and cycle 7 day 1, blood was sampled. Sequences were derived from CD4+ or CD8+ T cells sorted from blood, sampled in a trial of the OX40 agonist ivuxolimab. This TCR was sampled from an adult with an advanced solid tumor such as melanoma, head and neck, liver or kidney cancer.

CDR3 nucleotides: TGTGCCAGCAGCGTAGCGGGGGCTGGCGAGCAGTACTTC. Translating gives CASSVAGAGEQYF. This sequence joins TRBV9 and TRBJ2-7; either TRBD1 or TRBD2 may supply D (6 bases each). The CDR3 covers 13 residues. Germline lookup yields CDR1 SGDLS and CDR2 YYNGEE. V dropped 0 bases and J dropped 6 bases, with 10 bases sitting between them.